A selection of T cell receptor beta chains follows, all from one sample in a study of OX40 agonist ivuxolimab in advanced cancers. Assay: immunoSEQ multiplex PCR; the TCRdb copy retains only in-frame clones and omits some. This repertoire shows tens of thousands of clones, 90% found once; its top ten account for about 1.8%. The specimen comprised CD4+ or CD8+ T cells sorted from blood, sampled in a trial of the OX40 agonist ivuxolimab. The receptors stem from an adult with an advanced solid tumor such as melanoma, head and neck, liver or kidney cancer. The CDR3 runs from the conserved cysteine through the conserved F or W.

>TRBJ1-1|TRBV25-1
CASSEDMDNTEAFF
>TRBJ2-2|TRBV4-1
CASSQEGGRGFGELFF
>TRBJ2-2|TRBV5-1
CASSPSGSTGELFF
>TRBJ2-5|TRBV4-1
CASSLAGVETQYF
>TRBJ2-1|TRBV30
CAGRGTANEQFF
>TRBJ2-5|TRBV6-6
CASSGSPETQYF
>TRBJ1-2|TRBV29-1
CSPTSRDKGLGYTF
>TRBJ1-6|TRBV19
CASSPRGAPYNSPLHF
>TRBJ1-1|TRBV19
CASSIGWRNTEAFF
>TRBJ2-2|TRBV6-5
CASRFLQTGELFF
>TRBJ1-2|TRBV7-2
CASSFDRAVRYTF
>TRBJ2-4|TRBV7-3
CASSLTGAQNIQYF
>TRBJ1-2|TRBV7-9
CASSSRTGGSYGYTF
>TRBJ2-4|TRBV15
CATSRDFENIQYF
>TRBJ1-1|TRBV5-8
CASSHIRREYVEAFF